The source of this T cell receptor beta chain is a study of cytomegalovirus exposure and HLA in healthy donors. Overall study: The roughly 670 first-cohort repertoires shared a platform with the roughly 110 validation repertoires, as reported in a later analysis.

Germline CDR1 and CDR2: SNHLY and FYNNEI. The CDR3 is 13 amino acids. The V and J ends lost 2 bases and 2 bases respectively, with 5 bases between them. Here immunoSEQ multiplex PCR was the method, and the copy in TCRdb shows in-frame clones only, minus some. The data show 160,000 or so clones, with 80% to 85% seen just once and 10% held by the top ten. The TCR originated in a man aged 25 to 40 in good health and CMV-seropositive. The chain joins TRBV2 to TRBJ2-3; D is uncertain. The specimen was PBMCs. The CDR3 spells CASSEPFTDTQYF. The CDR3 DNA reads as TGTGCCAGCAGTGAACCCTTCACAGATACGCAGTATTTT.